These 31 T cell receptor beta chains share one sample of origin, sequenced in a study of OX40 agonist ivuxolimab in advanced cancers. Measured with immunoSEQ multiplex PCR; TCRdb has only the in-frame clones, and not every one. The sample contains 65,000 to 95,000 clones, roughly 90% of which appear only once. The material was CD4+ or CD8+ T cells sorted from blood, obtained in a trial of the OX40 agonist ivuxolimab. Receptor source: an adult with an advanced solid tumor such as melanoma, head and neck, liver or kidney cancer.

The table lists this clone with a count of one. The chain combines TRBV10-3 with TRBJ2-7; D unresolved. The CDR3 is 14 amino acids. Germline lookup yields CDR1 ENHRY and CDR2 SYGVKD. V lost 7 bases and J lost 1, with 14 bases in between. The CDR3 nucleotides read TGTGCCATCAAAGGCGGCGGCTCTTCCTACGAGCAGTACTTC. This codes for CAIKGGGSSYEQYF.

The chain joins TRBV6-1 to TRBJ2-1, with D tentatively TRBD1 (6 bases). This CDR3 has 13 amino acids. The V end lost 7 bases, the J end lost 3 bases, and 10 bases lay between the germline ends. CDR1 and CDR2 (germline): MNHNS, SASEGT. The CDR3 region is CASKIGGYNEQFF. DNA for the CDR3: TGTGCCAGCAAAATAGGGGGCTACAATGAGCAGTTCTTC.

The chain carries TRBV7-8 and TRBJ2-1; TRBD2 matches 7 bases. J was trimmed by 0 bases and V by 5 bases; bases with no gene match: 10. The CDR3 has 17 residues. Germline CDR1 reads SGHVS; CDR2 reads FQNEAQ. CDR3 in amino acids: CASSQRLAVSSYNEQFF. CDR3 nucleotide sequence: TGTGCCAGCAGCCAAAGGCTAGCGGTGAGCTCCTACAATGAGCAGTTCTTC. Supplemented by reference TRBV7-8 and TRBJ2-1, the full variable domain reads GAGVSQSPRYKVAKRGQDVALRCDPISGHVSLFWYQQALGQGPEFLTYFQNEAQLDKSGLPSDRFFAERPEGSVSTLKIQRTQQEDSAVYLCASSQRLAVSSYNEQFFGPGTRLTVL.

The rearrangement joins TRBV30 to TRBJ2-7; perhaps TRBD1 as D (6 bases). The CDR3 covers 12 residues. Looked up from germline, CDR1 is GTSNPN and CDR2 is SVGIG (reference sequence). Trimming removed 4 bases at V and 1 base at J, with 8 bases between. CDR3 protein: CAWTDSSYEQYF. In nucleotides, the CDR3 is TGTGCCTGGACGGACAGTTCCTACGAGCAGTACTTC.

This chain connects TRBV10-3 to TRBJ2-7, with D possibly being TRBD1 (6 bases). The V and J ends lost 6 bases and 3 bases respectively, with 12 bases between them. CDR3 length: 13 residues. Germline V CDR1 and CDR2: ENHRY, SYGVKD. The CDR3 sequence is CAISRQVLYEQYF. DNA for the CDR3: TGTGCCATCAGCAGACAGGTCCTCTACGAGCAGTACTTC.

This chain connects TRBV4-3 to TRBJ2-7; D gene ambiguous. The CDR3 runs to 15 residues. Between the trimmed V and J ends, which lost 1 base and 0 bases, there was a span of 10 bases. The germline V gene has CDR1 LGHNA and CDR2 YSLEER. The CDR3 loop reads CASSQAAGSSYEQYF. CDR3 in DNA: TGCGCCAGCAGCCAAGCTGCCGGAAGCTCCTACGAGCAGTACTTC.

V gene TRBV5-1 combines with J gene TRBJ1-6, with D unresolved. Germline V gives CDR1 SGHRS, CDR2 YFSETQ. Trimming removed 0 bases at V and 7 bases at J, with 5 bases between. The CDR3 has 13 amino acids. In nucleotides, the CDR3 is TGCGCCAGCAGCTTGGCTGAAAATTCACCCCTCCACTTT. Translated, it gives CASSLAENSPLHF.

V gene TRBV9 combines with J gene TRBJ1-3; D might be TRBD1 (6 bases). V was trimmed by 4 bases and J by 0 bases, leaving 8 bases between them. CDR3 length equals 14 residues. Germline CDR1 reads SGDLS; CDR2 reads YYNGEE. The CDR3: CASSTGISGNTIYF. The CDR3 nucleotides are TGTGCCAGCAGCACAGGGATCTCTGGAAACACCATATATTTT.

The chain couples TRBV19 to TRBJ2-7; 13 bases agree with TRBD2. With 6 bases clipped from V and 0 bases from J, the junction kept 5 bases outside the gene matches. The CDR3 has 16 residues. Germline loops: CDR1 LNHDA, CDR2 SQIVND (reference sequence). The CDR3 protein is CASSLGLAGVSYEQYF. For the CDR3, the DNA is TGTGCCAGTAGCCTCGGACTAGCGGGAGTCTCCTACGAGCAGTACTTC.

This clone was recorded once. This chain links TRBV18 with TRBJ2-7; 10 nucleotides agree with TRBD1. V shed 5 bases and J 2 bases; nucleotides not matched to a gene: 6. CDR3 length equals 15 residues. The germline V gene has CDR1 KGHSH and CDR2 LQKENI. The CDR3 sequence is CASSGGQGYAYEQYF. The DNA for the CDR3 is TGTGCCAGCTCAGGGGGACAGGGGTACGCCTACGAGCAGTACTTC.

The rearrangement joins TRBV30 to TRBJ2-3; a possible D gene is TRBD1 (6 bases). The ends were cut back, 7 bases at V and 5 bases at J, with 13 bases in the middle. Germline CDR1 GTSNPN, CDR2 SVGIG (reference sequence). The CDR3 covers 12 residues. The CDR3 loop reads CASPDRGDTQYF. CDR3 coding DNA: TGTGCCTCCCCGGACAGAGGAGATACGCAGTATTTT. The full variable domain, its missing parts supplied by reference TRBV30 and TRBJ2-3, is SQTIHQWPATLVQPVGSPLSLECTVEGTSNPNLYWYRQAAGRGLQLLFYSVGIGQISSEVPQNLSASRPQDRQFILSSKKLLLSDSGFYLCASPDRGDTQYFGPGTRLTVL.

The chain couples TRBV6-6 to TRBJ1-4; tentative D call: TRBD1 (6 bases). Trimming took 5 bases from V and 6 from J, leaving 16 bases between them. Per germline, CDR1 MNHNY and CDR2 SVGAGI (reference sequence). The CDR3 is 15 amino acids. CDR3 DNA sequence: TGTGCCAGCAGTGATGGCAGGGGAGGGTATGAAAAACTGTTTTTT. Translation gives CASSDGRGGYEKLFF.

This rearrangement joins TRBV5-1 to TRBJ2-2; D unclear. The germline V gene has CDR1 SGHRS and CDR2 YFSETQ. Trimming removed 4 bases at V and 0 bases at J, with 13 bases between. This CDR3 spans 16 amino acids. The CDR3 spells CASSPARTTNTGELFF. In DNA form, the CDR3 reads TGCGCCAGCAGCCCTGCCCGGACCACGAACACCGGGGAGCTGTTTTTT.

The table lists this clone with a count of one. This chain uses TRBV9 with TRBJ2-3; 7 positions match TRBD2. The V and J ends lost 0 bases and 1 base, in that order; junction bases with no gene match: 8. The CDR3 totals 17 residues. Germline CDR1 reads SGDLS; CDR2 reads YYNGEE. CDR3 coding DNA: TGTGCCAGCAGCGTAGGGGGTGCGGGAGCGCGCACAGATACGCAGTATTTT. Amino acids: CASSVGGAGARTDTQYF.

The chain has TRBV5-1 and TRBJ2-3; 8 bases fit TRBD2. CDR3 length: 18 residues. After removal of 0 bases from V and 5 bases from J, the junction contained 14 bases not matched to a gene. From germline, CDR1 is SGHRS and CDR2 YFSETQ. The CDR3 here is CASSLARTSGGTIDTQYF. The CDR3 coding sequence is TGCGCCAGCAGCTTGGCTCGAACTAGCGGAGGTACCATAGATACGCAGTATTTT.

This clone was recorded once. The chain uses TRBV7-9 and TRBJ1-2; D is perhaps TRBD1 (5 bases). The CDR3 has 13 amino acids. Trimming stripped 4 bases from V and 8 bases from J, with 14 bases between. Germline V gene lookup returns CDR1 SEHNR and CDR2 FQNEAQ (reference sequence). The CDR3 reads CASSYRDHLGYTF. Written as DNA, the CDR3 is TGTGCCAGCAGCTACCGGGACCACTTGGGCTACACCTTC.

The V and J genes are TRBV19 and TRBJ1-1; D gene ambiguous. The CDR3 is made up of 14 amino acids. Germline assignment: CDR1 LNHDA and CDR2 SQIVND (reference sequence). V shed 5 bases and J shed 0 bases, with 10 bases lying between them. For the CDR3, the DNA is TGTGCCAGTAGTGATGGAGCGGTGAACACTGAAGCTTTCTTT. As protein: CASSDGAVNTEAFF.

The rearrangement joins TRBV28 to TRBJ2-6; D unresolved. Per the germline V gene, CDR1 is MDHEN and CDR2 is SYDVKM. The CDR3 consists of 15 residues. The V gene lost 3 bases and the J gene lost 0 bases, with 6 bases spanning the gap. The CDR3 DNA reads as TGTGCCAGCAGTTTGGGAAACTCTGGGGCCAACGTCCTGACTTTC. Its protein product is CASSLGNSGANVLTF.

The gene calls are TRBV19 and TRBJ2-2, with D possibly TRBD1 on 6 matching bases. This CDR3 contains 17 residues. Germline-derived CDR1 and CDR2 are LNHDA and SQIVND (reference sequence). V lost 6 bases, J lost 2 bases, and 19 bases lay in between. The DNA of the CDR3 is TGTGCCAGTAGAGACCCAAGGGGGTTGATAAACACCGGGGAGCTGTTTTTT. Amino acids: CASRDPRGLINTGELFF.

The chain uses TRBV25-1 and TRBJ1-1, with 7 bases fitting TRBD1. Unmatched junction bases numbered 7, after V lost 1 base and J lost 2 bases. This CDR3 has 16 residues. The germline V gene has CDR1 MGHDK and CDR2 SYGVNS. The CDR3 nucleotides read TGTGCCAGCAGTGAATCCAAAAACAGGGGCAACACTGAAGCTTTCTTT. Translation gives CASSESKNRGNTEAFF.

This clone was detected only once. The gene calls are TRBV28 and TRBJ2-1; 8 positions agree with TRBD2. The CDR3 runs 14 residues. Germline V lookup: CDR1 MDHEN, CDR2 SYDVKM. Unmatched junction bases numbered 5, after V lost 1 base and J lost 9 bases. CDR3 DNA: TGTGCCAGCAGTTTATCTGGGACTAGGAGTGAGCAGTTCTTC. Its protein product is CASSLSGTRSEQFF.

The chain combines TRBV4-2 with TRBJ1-1, with 8 bases aligning to TRBD1. The trim removed 4 bases at V and 3 bases at J, leaving 16 bases unmatched. The CDR3 spans 18 residues. The germline CDR1 and CDR2 sequences are LGHNA and YNFKEQ. CDR3 nucleotide sequence: TGTGCCAGCAGCCCGAGTACCAGGGGGCGATTCGCATACACTGAAGCTTTCTTT. This codes for CASSPSTRGRFAYTEAFF.

The V gene is TRBV5-5, the J gene TRBJ2-7; possibly TRBD1 for D (5 bases). The CDR3 sequence is 16 residues long. Looked up from germline, CDR1 is SGHKS and CDR2 is YYEKEE (reference sequence). V shed 4 bases and J shed 2 bases, with 19 bases lying between them. For the CDR3, the DNA is TGTGCCAGCAGCCCAGGGCCATTTGCAGGGCCCTACGAGCAGTACTTC. Translated, it gives CASSPGPFAGPYEQYF.

The rearrangement links TRBV5-1 to TRBJ2-7; the D is unclear. The CDR3 extends over 13 amino acids. Per germline, CDR1 SGHRS and CDR2 YFSETQ. V was trimmed by 0 bases and J by 4 bases, leaving 8 bases between them. This CDR3 reads CASSLAPAYEQYF. The CDR3, as DNA: TGCGCCAGCAGCTTGGCCCCCGCGTACGAGCAGTACTTC.

The V gene is TRBV6-4, the J gene TRBJ1-5; no reliable D call. From germline, CDR1 is MRHNA and CDR2 SNTAGT. This CDR3 spans 15 amino acids. V was cut by 6 bases and J by 0 bases, with 12 bases left in between. The CDR3, as DNA: TGTGCCAGCAGACCAACAGAAAATAGCAATCAGCCCCAGCATTTT. This translates into CASRPTENSNQPQHF.

V is TRBV28 and J is TRBJ2-2; a weak D match, TRBD1 (5 bases). The germline V gene encodes CDR1 MDHEN and CDR2 SYDVKM. The CDR3 is 13 amino acids. Trimming took off 7 bases at V and 4 bases at J, with 10 bases between the two ends. For the CDR3, the DNA is TGTGCCAGCAAAAGGGGCGGCACCGGGGAGCTGTTTTTT. Its translation is CASKRGGTGELFF.

The rearrangement joins TRBV5-1 to TRBJ2-7; no clear D gene. The CDR3 loop spans 13 amino acids. Germline V gene lookup returns CDR1 SGHRS and CDR2 YFSETQ. The ends were cut back, 4 bases at V and 2 bases at J, with 10 bases in the middle. In DNA, the CDR3 is TGCGCCAGCAGCCCCGGCCGGACCTACGAGCAGTACTTC. This sequence encodes CASSPGRTYEQYF.

This clone was observed once. This sequence joins TRBV10-3 and TRBJ2-3, with 9 nucleotides matching TRBD2. V lost 6 bases and J lost 2; bases outside the gene matches: 0. Germline V gene sequence: CDR1 ENHRY, CDR2 SYGVKD. The CDR3 covers 13 residues. CDR3 nucleotide sequence: TGTGCCATCAGGGGACTAGCCACAGATACGCAGTATTTT. Encoded protein: CAIRGLATDTQYF.

V gene TRBV19 combines with J gene TRBJ1-1; maybe TRBD1 (6 bases). The CDR3 is made up of 16 amino acids. CDR1 is LNHDA, CDR2 SQIVND, per germline (reference sequence). V lost 3 bases and J 0 bases, leaving 14 bases between the germline ends. CDR3 in DNA: TGTGCCAGTAGTATCCCGACAGGATCTGTGAACACTGAAGCTTTCTTT. Residues: CASSIPTGSVNTEAFF.

This clone was recorded only once. V usage is TRBV7-2 and J usage is TRBJ2-3; 8 nucleotides align to TRBD2. With V trimmed by 1 base and J by 1 base, 7 bases remained unmatched. Germline V gene lookup returns CDR1 SGHTA and CDR2 FQGNSA. The CDR3 is 17 residues long. The CDR3, as DNA: TGTGCCAGCAGCTTAGTAGCGGGGCAGGTTCGCACAGATACGCAGTATTTT. Its translation is CASSLVAGQVRTDTQYF.

V usage is TRBV6-5 and J usage is TRBJ1-1, with D maybe TRBD1 (5 bases). The V end lost 2 bases, the J end lost 2 bases, and 15 bases lay between the germline ends. Germline assignment: CDR1 MNHEY and CDR2 SVGAGI. The CDR3 runs 16 residues. The CDR3 reads CASSYLTTASNTEAFF. CDR3 in DNA: TGTGCCAGCAGTTACCTTACGACAGCCAGCAACACTGAAGCTTTCTTT.